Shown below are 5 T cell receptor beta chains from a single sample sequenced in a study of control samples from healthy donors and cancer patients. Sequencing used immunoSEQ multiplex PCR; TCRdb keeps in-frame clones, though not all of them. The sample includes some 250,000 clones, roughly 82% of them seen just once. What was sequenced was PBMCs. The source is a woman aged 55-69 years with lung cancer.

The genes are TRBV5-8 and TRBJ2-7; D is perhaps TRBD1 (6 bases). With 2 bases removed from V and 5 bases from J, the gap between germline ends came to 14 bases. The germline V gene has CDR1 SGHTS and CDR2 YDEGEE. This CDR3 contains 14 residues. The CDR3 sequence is CASSLGQGINEQYF. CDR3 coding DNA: TGTGCCAGCAGCTTAGGCCAGGGGATAAACGAGCAGTACTTC.

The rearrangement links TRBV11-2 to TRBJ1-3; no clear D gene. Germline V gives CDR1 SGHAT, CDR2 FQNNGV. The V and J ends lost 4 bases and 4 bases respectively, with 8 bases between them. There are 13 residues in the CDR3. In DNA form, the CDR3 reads TGTGCCAGCAGCTCTATAAGGGGAAACACCATATATTTT. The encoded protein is CASSSIRGNTIYF. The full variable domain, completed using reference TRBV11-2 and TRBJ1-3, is EAGVAQSPRYKIIEKRQSVAFWCNPISGHATLYWYQQILGQGPKLLIQFQNNGVVDDSQLPKDRFSAERLKGVDSTLKIQPAKLEDSAVYLCASSSIRGNTIYFGEGSWLTVV.

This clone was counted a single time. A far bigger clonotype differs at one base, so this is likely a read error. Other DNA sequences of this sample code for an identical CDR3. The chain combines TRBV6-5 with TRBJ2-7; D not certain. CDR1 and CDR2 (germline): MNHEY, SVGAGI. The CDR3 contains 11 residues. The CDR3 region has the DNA TGTGCCAGCAGTTACTCCAACGAGCAGTACTTC. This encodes CASSYSNEQYF.

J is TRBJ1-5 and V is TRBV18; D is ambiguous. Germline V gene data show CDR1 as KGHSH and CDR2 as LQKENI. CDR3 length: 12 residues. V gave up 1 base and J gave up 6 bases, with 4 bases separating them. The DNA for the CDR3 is TGTGCCAGCTCACCACGGGGTCAGCCCCAGCATTTT. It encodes CASSPRGQPQHF.

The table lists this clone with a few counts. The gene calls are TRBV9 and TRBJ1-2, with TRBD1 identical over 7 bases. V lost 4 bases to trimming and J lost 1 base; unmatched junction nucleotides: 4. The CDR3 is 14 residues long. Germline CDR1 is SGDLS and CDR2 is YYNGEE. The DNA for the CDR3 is TGTGCCAGCAGCCCCGGGACAGATAACTATGGCTACACCTTC. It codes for CASSPGTDNYGYTF.